These 30 T cell receptor beta chains share one sample of origin, sequenced in a study of CD4+ T cells in melanoma. Some clones are missing from TCRdb's copy, which holds only in-frame ones; the method was immunoSEQ multiplex PCR. The repertoire holds about 10,000 clones, with roughly 65% as singletons. Sequenced material: cells from a culture (not recorded whether cultured in vitro). All receptors derive from a human donor with melanoma.

This clone was seen more than once but under ten times. The rearrangement joins TRBV2 to TRBJ1-2; D unresolved. With 4 bases removed from V and 4 bases from J, the gap between germline ends came to 13 bases. Germline V gene data show CDR1 as SNHLY and CDR2 as FYNNEI. This CDR3 is built from 14 residues. The CDR3 is CASSASGLSYGYTF. The CDR3 DNA reads TGTGCCAGCAGTGCGTCGGGGTTAAGCTATGGCTACACCTTC.

The chain uses TRBV4-2 and TRBJ2-1; D is ambiguous. V lost 0 bases and J lost 5, with 5 bases in between. Germline V gene sequence: CDR1 LGHNA, CDR2 YNFKEQ. CDR3 length: 13 residues. Written as DNA, the CDR3 is TGTGCCAGCAGCCAAGATATCCACAATGAGCAGTTCTTC. Translated, it gives CASSQDIHNEQFF.

The rearrangement joins TRBV10-2 to TRBJ1-6, with D unresolved. Germline CDR1 reads WSHSY; CDR2 reads SAAADI. This CDR3 region has 13 residues. Trimming removed 8 bases from V and 11 bases from J, with 16 bases in between. CDR3 sequence: CASVAFRMAPLHF. DNA of the CDR3: TGCGCCAGCGTCGCCTTTCGCATGGCACCCCTCCACTTT.

Sample share makes this clone medium-sized. In nucleotides, the CDR3 is TGTGCCAGCAGCGACGTTGGGACGGGGCCCCTCCACTTT. Protein: CASSDVGTGPLHF. The chain links TRBV5-6 to TRBJ1-6; D is possibly TRBD1 (5 bases). CDR3 length: 13 amino acids. Per germline, CDR1 SGHDT and CDR2 YYEEEE. V lost 4 bases and J lost 13, with 15 bases in between.

This clone has just a few counts. The chain couples TRBV28 to TRBJ1-2, with 8 bases identical to TRBD1. The junction had 9 bases not matched to a gene; V was cut back by 5 bases and J by 4 bases. The CDR3 consists of 15 residues. Looked up from germline, CDR1 is MDHEN and CDR2 is SYDVKM. CDR3 residues: CASSVPGTGIYGYTF. In DNA, the CDR3 is TGTGCCAGCAGTGTCCCCGGGACAGGCATCTATGGCTACACCTTC.

This clone came up a few times. Other DNA sequences within the sample encode an identical CDR3. The V call is TRBV10-3, the J call TRBJ1-2; D ambiguous. Germline CDR1 and CDR2: ENHRY and SYGVKD. Trimming removed 7 bases at V and 1 base at J, with 10 bases between. The CDR3 totals 13 residues. CDR3 sequence reads: CAINGRFNYGYTF. CDR3 DNA sequence: TGTGCCATCAACGGACGGTTTAACTATGGCTACACCTTC.

The chain couples TRBV19 to TRBJ1-1; possible D gene TRBD1, 5 bases. The V gene's germline CDR1 is LNHDA and CDR2 SQIVND (reference sequence). The germline V and J ends were trimmed by 4 bases and 2 bases, with 29 bases remaining between them. CDR3 length: 20 residues. The CDR3 loop reads CASSTNAQTVRSWGNTEAFF. The CDR3 DNA reads TGTGCCAGTAGTACAAACGCGCAGACAGTTCGAAGTTGGGGTAACACTGAAGCTTTCTTT. Together with reference TRBV19 and TRBJ1-1, the CDR3 gives the full variable domain: DGGITQSPKYLFRKEGQNVTLSCEQNLNHDAMYWYRQDPGQGLRLIYYSQIVNDFQKGDIAEGYSVSREKKESFPLTVTSAQKNPTAFYLCASSTNAQTVRSWGNTEAFFGQGTRLTVV.

The chain uses TRBV18 and TRBJ2-7; 9 bases agree with TRBD1. Germline loops: CDR1 KGHSH, CDR2 LQKENI. The length of the CDR3 is 16 residues. The V gene end was trimmed by 3 bases and the J gene end by 3 bases; junction bases not matched to a gene: 9. The CDR3 coding sequence is TGTGCCAGCTCACCTATGGGACAGGGAATTCGCTACGAGCAGTACTTC. The encoded protein is CASSPMGQGIRYEQYF.

In the case of this clone: The junction differs from germline at one of its ends, possibly a read error. The gene calls are TRBV6-1 and TRBJ1-2; no firm D call. The CDR3 extends over 14 amino acids. Germline CDR1 is MNHNS and CDR2 is SASEGT. CDR3 region: CAISATDGPDGYTF. The CDR3 DNA is TGTGCCATCAGTGCCACCGACGGGCCGGATGGCTACACCTTC.

The CDR3, as DNA: TGCAGACCTGGGAGAGACTATGGCTACACCTTC. This gives the protein CRPGRDYGYTF. The chain has TRBV20-1 and TRBJ1-2; no firm D call. Germline CDR1 DFQATT, CDR2 SNEGSKA (reference sequence). The CDR3 totals 11 residues.

The CDR3 DNA reads as TGTGCCAGCAGTTTATTGGATCCGGGGGGGCCGAATGAGCAGTTCTTC. Residues: CASSLLDPGGPNEQFF. The chain employs TRBV28 and TRBJ2-1, with TRBD2 matching 8 bases. V was clipped by 1 base and J by 7 bases; unmatched bases: 9. The CDR3 runs 16 residues. Per the germline V gene, CDR1 is MDHEN and CDR2 is SYDVKM.

This clone occurred once. The chain carries TRBV7-3 and TRBJ2-2; D gene uncertain. The germline CDR1 and CDR2 sequences are SGHTA and FQGTGA. Trimming removed 3 bases at V and 4 bases at J, with 3 bases between. The CDR3 contains 12 residues. CDR3 in DNA: TGTGCCAGCAGCTTCTCCACCGGGGAGCTGTTTTTT. Translated, it gives CASSFSTGELFF.

The table lists this clone with a few counts. The chain recombines TRBV5-1 with TRBJ1-2; D ambiguous. Germline V CDR1 and CDR2: SGHRS, YFSETQ. The V end was cut by 0 bases, the J end by 7 bases, with 10 bases between. This CDR3 region has 13 residues. DNA of the CDR3: TGCGCCAGCAGCTTGGAGGTGGGCTCTGGCTACACCTTC. Translated: CASSLEVGSGYTF.

This clone has only a few counts. J is TRBJ1-4 and V is TRBV28; possible D gene TRBD1, 6 bases. The V end was cut by 5 bases, the J end by 8 bases, with 15 bases between. CDR3 length: 14 amino acids. The germline gives CDR1 MDHEN, CDR2 SYDVKM. CDR3 DNA sequence: TGTGCCAGCAGTGGTGGGGGGCGGAGCGAAAAACTGTTTTTT. This gives the protein CASSGGGRSEKLFF.

The chain has TRBV9 and TRBJ1-2; unclear D gene. Germline assignment: CDR1 SGDLS and CDR2 YYNGEE. V lost 0 bases and J lost 3, with 9 bases in between. The CDR3 is 14 amino acids. The CDR3 here is CASSVALTDYGYTF. CDR3 nucleotides: TGTGCCAGCAGCGTAGCTTTGACGGACTATGGCTACACCTTC.

This sequence joins TRBV5-4 and TRBJ2-5; the D gene is possibly TRBD1 (6 bases). Germline loops: CDR1 SGHNT, CDR2 YYREEE (reference sequence). V was trimmed by 4 bases and J by 2 bases, leaving 12 bases between them. The CDR3 runs 14 residues. In DNA, the CDR3 is TGTGCCAGCAGCACCGGACAGATGCAAGAGACCCAGTACTTC. This encodes CASSTGQMQETQYF. Full variable domain (outside the CDR3, taken from reference TRBV5-4 and TRBJ2-5): ETGVTQSPTHLIKTRGQQVTLRCSSQSGHNTVSWYQQALGQGPQFIFQYYREEENGRGNFPPRFSGLQFPNYSSELNVNALELDDSALYLCASSTGQMQETQYFGPGTRLLVL.

J is TRBJ1-1 and V is TRBV7-8; D remains ambiguous. Trimming stripped 4 bases from V and 3 bases from J, with 9 bases between. The V gene's germline CDR1 is SGHVS and CDR2 FQNEAQ. The CDR3 runs 13 residues. In nucleotides, the CDR3 is TGTGCCAGCAGCTCGGACGATTACACTGAAGCTTTCTTT. It specifies CASSSDDYTEAFF.

This clone came up once. The J gene is TRBJ1-2, the V gene TRBV6-6; the match to TRBD1 covers 9 bases. The length of the CDR3 is 15 residues. Germline CDR1 and CDR2: MNHNY and SVGAGI (reference sequence). The ends lost 6 bases at V and 8 bases at J; junction bases unmatched: 13. CDR3: CASSWTGDPERGYTF. The CDR3 DNA is TGTGCCAGCAGCTGGACAGGGGATCCCGAGCGGGGCTACACCTTC.

The CDR3 DNA is TGTGCCAGCAGCTTATGGGAGAACACTGAAGCTTTCTTT. Translated: CASSLWENTEAFF. The chain joins TRBV7-3 to TRBJ1-1; D is unclear. The V end lost 2 bases, the J end lost 1 base, and 5 bases lay between the germline ends. This CDR3 comprises 13 residues. Germline-derived CDR1 and CDR2 are SGHTA and FQGTGA.

This clone came up a few times. The gene calls are TRBV10-1 and TRBJ2-2; D may be TRBD1 or TRBD2 (5 bases each). V was shortened by 3 bases and J by 0 bases, with 8 bases between the two germline ends. The CDR3 sequence is 15 residues long. Germline V gives CDR1 WNHNN, CDR2 SYGVQD (reference sequence). CDR3 region: CASSDGGTNTGELFF. The CDR3 DNA sequence: TGCGCCAGCAGTGATGGGGGAACGAACACCGGGGAGCTGTTTTTT.

The chain carries TRBV10-3 and TRBJ1-2; D unresolved. With 4 bases removed from V and 1 base from J, the gap between germline ends came to 13 bases. The CDR3 contains 15 residues. Germline V gene data show CDR1 as ENHRY and CDR2 as SYGVKD. For the CDR3, the DNA is TGTGCCATCAGTGGGAGTCATCAGATTAACTATGGCTACACCTTC. Protein sequence: CAISGSHQINYGYTF.

CDR3 sequence: CASSLTREVFF. The CDR3 coding sequence is TGTGCCAGCAGCTTGACCCGCGAGGTGTTTTTT. The chain couples TRBV6-6 to TRBJ1-4; D unclear. The V gene lost 6 bases and the J gene lost 15 bases, with 14 bases spanning the gap. The CDR3 extends over 11 amino acids. CDR1 and CDR2 (germline): MNHNY, SVGAGI (reference sequence).

This clone was observed a handful of times. V gene TRBV4-2 combines with J gene TRBJ1-4; tentative D call: TRBD1 (5 bases). This CDR3 has 14 amino acids. The ends were cut back, 5 bases at V and 6 bases at J, with 13 bases in the middle. Per the germline V gene, CDR1 is LGHNA and CDR2 is YNFKEQ. The CDR3 sequence is CASSEVGDDEKLFF. The CDR3 nucleotides are TGTGCCAGCAGCGAGGTGGGGGATGATGAAAAACTGTTTTTT.

This clone was observed a handful of times. This chain links TRBV7-8 with TRBJ1-2; no reliable D call. The V gene lost 3 bases and the J gene lost 5 bases, with 13 bases spanning the gap. The CDR3 is 14 residues long. Germline loops: CDR1 SGHVS, CDR2 FQNEAQ. This chain's CDR3 is CASSFSPSGYGYTF. In DNA, the CDR3 is TGTGCCAGCAGCTTCTCCCCATCTGGATATGGCTACACCTTC.

The genes are TRBV30 and TRBJ2-5; a weak D match, TRBD1 (5 bases). Deletions cut 3 bases from V and 4 bases from J, with 15 bases between. The CDR3 length is 14 residues. Per the germline V gene, CDR1 is GTSNPN and CDR2 is SVGIG (reference sequence). This CDR3 is CAWRGGAVRETQYF. CDR3 sequence (DNA): TGTGCCTGGAGAGGTGGGGCGGTCAGAGAGACCCAGTACTTC.

The chain couples TRBV7-2 to TRBJ2-1; 10 bases align to TRBD2. Germline lookup yields CDR1 SGHTA and CDR2 FQGNSA. Trimming took 2 bases from V and 7 from J; bases not matched to a gene: 8. This CDR3 is built from 16 residues. DNA of the CDR3: TGTGCCAGCAGCTTAACCCCCCCGGGACTAGCGAATGAGCAGTTCTTC. As protein: CASSLTPPGLANEQFF.

The chain employs TRBV5-1 and TRBJ1-1; maybe TRBD1 (5 bases). Germline assignment: CDR1 SGHRS and CDR2 YFSETQ. This CDR3 comprises 14 residues. V was cut by 0 bases and J by 3 bases, with 9 bases left in between. CDR3 nucleotides: TGCGCCAGCAGCTTGGATAGGGGCTACACTGAAGCTTTCTTT. Translated, it gives CASSLDRGYTEAFF.

This clone was found a few times. V and J are TRBV2 and TRBJ1-2, with 8 bases matching TRBD1. The CDR3 has 14 amino acids. J was trimmed by 7 bases and V by 5 bases; bases with no gene match: 9. The V gene's germline CDR1 is SNHLY and CDR2 FYNNEI. CDR3 protein: CASSQRGDRGGYTF. Written as DNA, the CDR3 is TGTGCCAGCAGTCAGCGTGGTGACAGGGGTGGCTACACCTTC.

The rearrangement joins TRBV4-1 to TRBJ2-5, with TRBD2 as a possible D gene (7 bases). The CDR3 covers 15 residues. Trimming took 3 bases from V and 5 from J, leaving 16 bases between them. Germline CDR1 reads MGHRA; CDR2 reads YSYEKL. CDR3 DNA sequence: TGCGCCAGCAGCCAGACCGCGGGGGCTCCGGAGACCCAGTACTTC. This codes for CASSQTAGAPETQYF.

The chain has TRBV5-1 and TRBJ2-3; 8 positions match TRBD2. Losses at the gene ends were 1 base for V and 0 bases for J; bases not matched to a gene: 4. In germline, CDR1 is SGHRS, CDR2 YFSETQ. This CDR3 spans 16 amino acids. CDR3 amino acids: CASSLLGTRSTDTQYF. CDR3 bases: TGCGCCAGCAGCTTGTTGGGGACTAGAAGCACAGATACGCAGTATTTT.